Sequencing of this T cell receptor (beta chain) was carried out in a study of blood T cells in healthy people across ages. Study outcomes and limitations: Researchers judged that diversity estimates from one million T cells fell short of true values.

The CDR3 has 14 residues. Trimming cost V 4 bases and J 5 bases, with 14 bases left between them. Looked up from germline, CDR1 is SEHNR and CDR2 is FQNEAQ (reference sequence). Turning to this clonotype: Its antigen remains unidentified.

Next came a second PCR, run for about 6 to 12 cycles, which used a sample-barcoded 5' primer along with a J-beta primer mix. MiXCR, applied by TCRdb to the 5' RACE reads, yields one record per CDR3 protein. Of about a million distinct CDR3 sequences listed, around two fifths are singletons. The specimen sequenced was blood. The chain carries TRBV7-9 and TRBJ1-1, with D possibly being TRBD1 (6 bases). The source is a man aged 18 to 30 in good health. Written as DNA, the CDR3 is TGTGCCAGCAGCTACTCCTCCCAGGGGACTGAAGCTTTCTTT. Its protein product is CASSYSSQGTEAFF.